The rows below give T cell receptor beta chains drawn from one sample of a study of graft-versus-host responses after intestinal transplantation. Antigens of these TCRs are unknown. Only in-frame clones appear in the TCRdb table, and some are missing; sequencing was by immunoSEQ multiplex PCR. The profile shows about 100,000 clones, 87% of them singletons. The sequencing used unstimulated CD4+ T cells sorted from spleen or lymph node cells, collected before transplant. The source is a human donor who was the organ donor for an intestinal transplant. The CDR3 runs from the conserved cysteine through the conserved F or W. The D gene is left open where the match is weak. The size of a clone is reported for some rows only, either as once, few or many, or as a class for expanded clones.

d_call	v_call	j_call	clone_size	cdr3_aa	cdr3_nt
NA	TRBV5-4	TRBJ1-2	NA	CASSPPGGVGYGYTF	TGTGCCAGCAGCCCGCCTGGGGGAGTTGGCTATGGCTACACCTTC
TRBD1	TRBV5-6	TRBJ2-2	NA	CASSLAGGTGELFF	TGTGCCAGCAGCTTGGCAGGGGGCACCGGGGAGCTGTTTTTT
TRBD2	TRBV15	TRBJ2-1	few	CATSRGRGGGDEQFF	TGTGCCACCAGCAGAGGACGGGGGGGCGGGGATGAGCAGTTCTTC
NA	TRBV12-5	TRBJ2-1	NA	CASGLGERGVATNEQFF	TGTGCTAGTGGTTTGGGCGAGCGAGGGGTCGCCACTAATGAGCAGTTCTTC
NA	TRBV5-1	TRBJ2-2	NA	CASSRDGNTGELFF	TGCGCCAGCAGCCGAGACGGAAACACCGGGGAGCTGTTTTTT
NA	TRBV11-2	TRBJ2-5	NA	CASSEGLQETQYF	TGTGCCAGCAGCGAGGGACTCCAAGAGACCCAGTACTTC
NA	TRBV5-1	TRBJ1-4	NA	CASADRPNEKLFF	TGCGCCAGCGCGGACCGTCCTAATGAAAAACTGTTTTTT
NA	TRBV5-4	TRBJ1-2	NA	CASSLGWTPSNYGYTF	TGTGCCAGCAGCTTGGGTTGGACACCTTCTAACTATGGCTACACCTTC
TRBD1	TRBV5-1	TRBJ1-1	NA	CASSITPDRGDTEAFF	TGCGCCAGCAGCATCACCCCGGACAGGGGGGACACTGAAGCTTTCTTT
TRBD2	TRBV10-3	TRBJ2-5	NA	CAIKRAGGRETQYF	TGTGCCATCAAGCGTGCGGGGGGGCGGGAGACCCAGTACTTC
TRBD1	TRBV6-1	TRBJ1-6	NA	CASRRQGASYSPLHF	TGTGCCAGCAGGAGACAGGGGGCGAGTTATTCACCCCTCCACTTT
NA	TRBV6-6	TRBJ1-2	NA	CASRFRALPGYTF	TGTGCCAGCAGATTCCGGGCCCTACCGGGCTACACCTTC
TRBD1	TRBV7-9	TRBJ2-7	NA	CASSPRRDSNEQYF	TGTGCCAGCAGCCCTCGCCGGGACAGTAACGAGCAGTACTTC
NA	TRBV18	TRBJ1-6	few	CASSPFRPQNSPLHF	TGTGCCAGCTCCCCGTTTAGGCCCCAAAATTCACCCCTCCACTTT
NA	TRBV11-2	TRBJ1-3	NA	CASSSRTGNTIYF	TGTGCCAGCAGCTCCCGAACTGGAAACACCATATATTTT
TRBD1	TRBV5-1	TRBJ1-1	NA	CASIGQGEEAFF	TGCGCCAGCATAGGACAGGGTGAGGAAGCTTTCTTT
NA	TRBV6-5	TRBJ2-1	NA	CASSSPFGGGNEQFF	TGTGCCAGCAGTTCCCCCTTTGGAGGGGGCAATGAGCAGTTCTTC
NA	TRBV6-1	TRBJ1-1	NA	CASSEERGGRRTEAFF	TGTGCCAGCAGTGAAGAAAGGGGGGGGCGCCGAACTGAAGCTTTCTTT
NA	TRBV6-4	TRBJ1-1	NA	CASRDGTRGGTEAFF	TGTGCCAGCAGGGACGGGACTCGGGGCGGTACTGAAGCTTTCTTT
NA	TRBV5-1	TRBJ2-2	NA	CASSLFEGRELFF	TGCGCCAGCAGCTTGTTTGAGGGGCGAGAGCTGTTTTTT
NA	TRBV18	TRBJ1-2	NA	CASSPGQHYGYTF	TGTGCCAGCTCGCCGGGACAACACTATGGCTACACCTTC
TRBD2	TRBV4-1	TRBJ2-1	NA	CASSQEGRGYSGGPNEQFF	TGCGCCAGCAGCCAAGAAGGCAGGGGGTATAGCGGGGGGCCCAATGAGCAGTTCTTC
NA	TRBV27	TRBJ1-1	NA	CASSLASWNTGAFF	TGTGCCAGCAGTTTAGCATCGTGGAACACTGGAGCTTTCTTT
TRBD1	TRBV15	TRBJ1-5	NA	CATSSYRGNQPQHF	TGTGCCACCAGCAGTTACAGGGGGAATCAGCCCCAGCATTTT
NA	TRBV6-1	TRBJ2-7	NA	CASSAGAREQYF	TGTGCCAGCAGTGCGGGGGCGCGGGAGCAGTACTTC
NA	TRBV6-4	TRBJ1-1	NA	CASSSYANTEAFF	TGTGCCAGCAGCTCCTATGCGAACACTGAAGCTTTCTTT
NA	TRBV30	TRBJ1-5	NA	CAGVYIEGGLSNQPQHF	TGTGCTGGAGTGTACATTGAGGGAGGTTTAAGCAATCAGCCCCAGCATTTT
TRBD1	TRBV15	TRBJ1-6	NA	CATSRDPGQGANSPLHF	TGTGCCACCAGCAGAGATCCCGGTCAGGGGGCTAATTCACCCCTCCACTTT
TRBD1	TRBV6-5	TRBJ1-5	NA	CASRSTGGGNQPQHF	TGTGCCAGCCGATCGACAGGGGGTGGCAATCAGCCCCAGCATTTT
NA	TRBV6-5	TRBJ2-7	NA	CASSYNTDSSYEQYF	TGTGCCAGCAGTTACAATACTGACAGCTCCTACGAGCAGTACTTC
TRBD1	TRBV7-9	TRBJ1-1	once	CASSLWAGGHTEAFF	TGTGCCAGCAGCTTATGGGCAGGGGGGCACACTGAAGCTTTCTTT
NA	TRBV30	TRBJ1-2	NA	CAWSRISSYGYTF	TGTGCCTGGAGCAGAATCAGTAGTTATGGCTACACCTTC
NA	TRBV2	TRBJ2-2	NA	CASSRDRLQRGELFF	TGTGCCAGCAGCAGAGACAGGTTGCAACGCGGGGAGCTGTTTTTT
NA	TRBV9	TRBJ1-1	NA	CASSVLATDSHTEAFF	TGTGCCAGCAGCGTATTGGCCACCGACAGCCACACTGAAGCTTTCTTT
NA	TRBV19	TRBJ1-6	few	CASSIGVSEYSPLHF	TGTGCCAGTAGTATAGGAGTTTCGGAGTATTCACCCCTCCACTTT
TRBD1	TRBV5-5	TRBJ1-4	once	CASSSTGTATSEKLFF	TGTGCCAGCAGCTCGACCGGGACAGCTACTTCTGAAAAACTGTTTTTT
NA	TRBV5-1	TRBJ2-1	few	CASSPLDSREQFF	TGCGCCAGCAGCCCTCTGGACAGCCGAGAGCAGTTCTTC
NA	TRBV5-1	TRBJ1-6	NA	CASSLNLGGPLHF	TGCGCCAGCAGCTTGAATCTGGGGGGGCCCCTCCACTTT
TRBD2	TRBV7-2	TRBJ2-1	NA	CASSRTSGGRNEQFF	TGTGCCAGCAGCCGGACTAGCGGGGGGCGAAATGAGCAGTTCTTC
TRBD1	TRBV6-5	TRBJ1-6	NA	CASSRLQGNGSPLHF	TGTGCCAGCAGTCGCTTACAGGGGAACGGGTCACCCCTCCACTTT
NA	TRBV28	TRBJ2-1	NA	CASSDSSYNEQFF	TGTGCCAGCAGCGACAGCTCCTACAATGAGCAGTTCTTC
NA	TRBV4-2	TRBJ1-1	NA	CASSQVGGSTPEAFF	TGTGCCAGCAGCCAAGTCGGCGGCAGCACCCCTGAAGCTTTCTTT
TRBD1	TRBV27	TRBJ2-7	NA	CASGIGTGGSYEQYF	TGTGCCAGCGGGATCGGGACAGGGGGCTCCTACGAGCAGTACTTC
TRBD2	TRBV5-6	TRBJ2-5	NA	CASSLTSGSETQYF	TGTGCCAGCAGCTTGACTAGCGGTTCAGAGACCCAGTACTTC
NA	TRBV19	TRBJ1-3	few	CASTNTETGFWHTIYF	TGTGCCAGTACGAATACGGAGACAGGTTTTTGGCACACCATATATTTT
NA	TRBV4-1	TRBJ2-7	few	CASSQGGRGRDYEQYF	TGCGCCAGCAGCCAGGGTGGCAGGGGGAGGGACTACGAGCAGTACTTC
NA	TRBV5-5	TRBJ1-6	once	CASSSQQYNSPLHF	TGTGCCAGCAGCTCTCAGCAATATAATTCACCCCTCCACTTT
NA	TRBV30	TRBJ1-1	NA	CAWSRGEAFF	TGTGCCTGGAGTCGGGGTGAAGCTTTCTTT
TRBD1	TRBV27	TRBJ1-6	NA	CASQWDRDSPLHF	TGTGCCAGCCAGTGGGACAGGGATTCACCCCTCCACTTT
NA	TRBV7-3	TRBJ2-3	NA	CASSLGVYSTDTQYF	TGTGCCAGCAGCTTAGGTGTCTACAGCACAGATACGCAGTATTTT
NA	TRBV19	TRBJ1-5	NA	CASSIGGTDNQPQHF	TGTGCCAGTAGTATAGGTGGGACGGACAATCAGCCCCAGCATTTT
TRBD2	TRBV5-1	TRBJ2-3	NA	CASSLGVGGAGTQYF	TGCGCCAGCAGCTTGGGTGTCGGGGGGGCCGGTACGCAGTATTTT
NA	TRBV14	TRBJ2-2	NA	CASRGGRLNTGELFF	TGTGCCAGCAGGGGGGGGCGCTTGAACACCGGGGAGCTGTTTTTT
NA	TRBV28	TRBJ2-7	NA	CASSPALPGAGDEQYF	TGTGCCAGCAGTCCCGCCCTCCCGGGCGCAGGCGACGAGCAGTACTTC
NA	TRBV28	TRBJ1-1	NA	CASSNPGREAFF	TGTGCCAGCAGTAATCCGGGAAGGGAAGCTTTCTTT
TRBD1	TRBV11-2	TRBJ1-1	NA	CASSSTGPLDLGAFF	TGTGCCAGCAGCTCGACAGGGCCCCTGGACCTAGGAGCTTTCTTT
TRBD2	TRBV11-3	TRBJ2-5	NA	CASSPGRTSGSQETQYF	TGTGCCAGCAGTCCCGGCAGAACTAGCGGCTCCCAAGAGACCCAGTACTTC
NA	TRBV5-1	TRBJ2-2	NA	CASSRGSGNTGELFF	TGCGCCAGCAGCAGGGGTTCGGGAAACACCGGGGAGCTGTTTTTT
NA	TRBV7-6	TRBJ2-6	NA	CASSLGLGANVLTF	TGTGCCAGCAGCCTGGGGCTCGGGGCCAACGTCCTGACTTTC